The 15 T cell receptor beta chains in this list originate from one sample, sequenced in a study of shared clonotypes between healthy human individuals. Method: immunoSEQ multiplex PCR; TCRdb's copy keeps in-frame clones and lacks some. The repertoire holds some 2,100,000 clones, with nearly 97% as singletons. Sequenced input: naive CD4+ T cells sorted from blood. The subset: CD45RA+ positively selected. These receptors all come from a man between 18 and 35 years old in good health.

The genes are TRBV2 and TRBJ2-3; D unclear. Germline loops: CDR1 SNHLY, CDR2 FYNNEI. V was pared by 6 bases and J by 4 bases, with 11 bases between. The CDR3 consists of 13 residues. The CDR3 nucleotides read TGTGCCAGCAGGGGTTTGGGTCCAGATACGCAGTATTTT. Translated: CASRGLGPDTQYF.

This CDR3 is CASSSGRVNTEAFF. CDR3 in DNA: TGTGCCAGCAGTTCGGGCAGGGTGAACACTGAAGCTTTCTTT. The V and J genes are TRBV27 and TRBJ1-1, with a possible D match to TRBD1 (5 bases). Germline V lookup: CDR1 MNHEY, CDR2 SMNVEV (reference sequence). Trimming removed 4 bases at V and 0 bases at J, with 9 bases between. The CDR3 is 14 amino acids.

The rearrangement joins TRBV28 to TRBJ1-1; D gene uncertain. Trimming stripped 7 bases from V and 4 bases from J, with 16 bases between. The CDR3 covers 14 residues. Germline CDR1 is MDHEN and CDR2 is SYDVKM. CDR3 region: CASMPPSGPTEAFF. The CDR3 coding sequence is TGTGCCAGCATGCCCCCCTCGGGTCCCACTGAAGCTTTCTTT.

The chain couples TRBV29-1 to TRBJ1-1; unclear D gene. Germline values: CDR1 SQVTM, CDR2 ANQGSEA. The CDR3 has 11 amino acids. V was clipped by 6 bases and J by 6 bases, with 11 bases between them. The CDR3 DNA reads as TGCAGCGTGGGCGGATACTCTGAAGCTTTCTTT. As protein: CSVGGYSEAFF.

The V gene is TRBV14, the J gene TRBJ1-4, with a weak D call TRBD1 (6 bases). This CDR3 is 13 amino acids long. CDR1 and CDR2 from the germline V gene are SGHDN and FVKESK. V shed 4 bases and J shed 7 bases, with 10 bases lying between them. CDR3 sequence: CASSLLTGEKLFF. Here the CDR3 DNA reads TGTGCCAGCAGCCTTTTGACAGGTGAAAAACTGTTTTTT.

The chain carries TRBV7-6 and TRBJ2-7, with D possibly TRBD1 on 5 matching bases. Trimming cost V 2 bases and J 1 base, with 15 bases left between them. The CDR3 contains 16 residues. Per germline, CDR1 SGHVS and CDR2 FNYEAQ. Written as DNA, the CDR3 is TGTGCCAGCAGCTTACGAGGCCAGGGAATATCCTACGAGCAGTACTTC. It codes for CASSLRGQGISYEQYF.

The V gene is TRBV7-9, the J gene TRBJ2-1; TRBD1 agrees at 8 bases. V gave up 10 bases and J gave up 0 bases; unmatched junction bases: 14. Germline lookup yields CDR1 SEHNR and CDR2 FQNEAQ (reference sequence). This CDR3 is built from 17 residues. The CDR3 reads CATQTGVGTNSYNEQFF. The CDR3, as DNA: TGTGCCACCCAGACAGGGGTCGGGACCAACTCCTACAATGAGCAGTTCTTC.

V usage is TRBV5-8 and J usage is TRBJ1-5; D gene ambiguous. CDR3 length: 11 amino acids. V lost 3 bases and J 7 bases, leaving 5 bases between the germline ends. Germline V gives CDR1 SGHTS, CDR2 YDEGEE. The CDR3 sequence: CASSSPQPQHF. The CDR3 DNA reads TGTGCCAGCAGCTCCCCGCAGCCCCAGCATTTT. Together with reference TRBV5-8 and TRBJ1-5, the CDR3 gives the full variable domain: EAGVTQSPTHLIKTRGQQATLRCSPISGHTSVYWYQQALGLGLQFLLWYDEGEERNRGNFPPRFSGRQFPNYSSELNVNALELEDSALYLCASSSPQPQHFGDGTRLSIL.

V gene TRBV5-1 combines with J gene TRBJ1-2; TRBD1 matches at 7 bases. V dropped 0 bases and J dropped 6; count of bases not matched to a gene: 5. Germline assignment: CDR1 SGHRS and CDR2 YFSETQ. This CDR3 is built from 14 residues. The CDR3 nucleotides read TGCGCCAGCAGCTTGGCTGACAGGGTAGATGGCTACACCTTC. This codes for CASSLADRVDGYTF. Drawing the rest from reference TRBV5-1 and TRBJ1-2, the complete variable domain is KAGVTQTPRYLIKTRGQQVTLSCSPISGHRSVSWYQQTPGQGLQFLFEYFSETQRNKGNFPGRFSGRQFSNSRSEMNVSTLELGDSALYLCASSLADRVDGYTFGSGTRLTVV.

The chain's CDR3 is CAISEYGVNSGNTIYF. The CDR3 DNA is TGTGCCATCAGTGAGTACGGGGTAAACTCTGGAAACACCATATATTTT. This chain links TRBV10-3 with TRBJ1-3; D gene ambiguous. V lost 1 base and J 0 bases, leaving 10 bases between the germline ends. There are 16 residues in the CDR3. Germline V lookup: CDR1 ENHRY, CDR2 SYGVKD.

The CDR3 region is CASSGQPRGAQYF. The CDR3 nucleotides are TGTGCCAGCAGTGGACAGCCCCGGGGGGCCCAGTACTTC. The chain links TRBV2 to TRBJ2-5, with 7 bases fitting TRBD2. CDR1 is SNHLY and CDR2 is FYNNEI in the germline V gene. This CDR3 is 13 amino acids long. The trim removed 4 bases at V and 9 bases at J, leaving 8 bases unmatched. The entire variable domain, with the rest obtained from reference TRBV2 and TRBJ2-5, is as follows: EPEVTQTPSHQVTQMGQEVILRCVPISNHLYFYWYRQILGQKVEFLVSFYNNEISEKSEIFDDQFSVERPDGSNFTLKIRSTKLEDSAMYFCASSGQPRGAQYFGPGTRLLVL.

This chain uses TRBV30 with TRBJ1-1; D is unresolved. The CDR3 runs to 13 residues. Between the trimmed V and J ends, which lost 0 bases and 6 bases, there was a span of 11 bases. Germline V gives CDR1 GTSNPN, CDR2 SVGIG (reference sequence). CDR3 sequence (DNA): TGTGCCTGGAGTGTAGGTCTCCCCTCTGAAGCTTTCTTT. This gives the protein CAWSVGLPSEAFF.

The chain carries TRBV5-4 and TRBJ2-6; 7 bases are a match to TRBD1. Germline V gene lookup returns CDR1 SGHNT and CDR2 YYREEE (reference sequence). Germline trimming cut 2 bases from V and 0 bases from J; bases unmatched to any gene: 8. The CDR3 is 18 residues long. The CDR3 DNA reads TGTGCCAGCAGCTTAGGGACAGCGGCTTACTCTGGGGCCAACGTCCTGACTTTC. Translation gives CASSLGTAAYSGANVLTF.

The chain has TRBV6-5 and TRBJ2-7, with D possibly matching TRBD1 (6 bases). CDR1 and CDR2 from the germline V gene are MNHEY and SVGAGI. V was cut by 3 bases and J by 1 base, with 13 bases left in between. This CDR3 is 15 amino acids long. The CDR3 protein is CASSYPGQLSYEQYF. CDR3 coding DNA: TGTGCCAGCAGTTATCCCGGACAGCTATCCTACGAGCAGTACTTC.

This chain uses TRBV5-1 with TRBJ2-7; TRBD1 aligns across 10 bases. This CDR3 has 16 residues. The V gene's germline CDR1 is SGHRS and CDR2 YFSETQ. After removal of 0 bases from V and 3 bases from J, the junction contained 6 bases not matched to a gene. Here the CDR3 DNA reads TGCGCCAGCAGCTTGGCCGGGACAGGGGTGAACTACGAGCAGTACTTC. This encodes CASSLAGTGVNYEQYF. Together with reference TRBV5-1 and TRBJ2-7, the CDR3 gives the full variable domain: KAGVTQTPRYLIKTRGQQVTLSCSPISGHRSVSWYQQTPGQGLQFLFEYFSETQRNKGNFPGRFSGRQFSNSRSEMNVSTLELGDSALYLCASSLAGTGVNYEQYFGPGTRLTVT.